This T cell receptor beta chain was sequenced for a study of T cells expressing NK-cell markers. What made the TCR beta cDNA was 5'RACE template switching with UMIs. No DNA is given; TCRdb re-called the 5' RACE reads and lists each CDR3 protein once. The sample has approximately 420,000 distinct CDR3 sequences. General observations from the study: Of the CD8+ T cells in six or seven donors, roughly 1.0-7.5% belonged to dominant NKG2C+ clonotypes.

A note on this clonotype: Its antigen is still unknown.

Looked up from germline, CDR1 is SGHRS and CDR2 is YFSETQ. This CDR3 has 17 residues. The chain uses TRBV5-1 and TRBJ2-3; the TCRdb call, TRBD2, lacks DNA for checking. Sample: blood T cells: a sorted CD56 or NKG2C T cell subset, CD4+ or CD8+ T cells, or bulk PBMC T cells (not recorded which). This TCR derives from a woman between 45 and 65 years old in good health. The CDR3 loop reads CASSARVRSGGTDTQYF.